The T cell receptor beta chain under discussion was sequenced for a study of regulatory T cells in long-lasting Graves disease. The study, taken as a whole, reports: Persistent-disease Graves' patients showed less TCR diversity than new cases. Persistent disease exhibited a predilection for TRBV28, TRBJ1-2 and TRBJ2-5.

Germline V gene data show CDR1 as MDHEN and CDR2 as SYDVKM. CDR3 length: 14 amino acids. Trimming shortened V by 6 bases and J by 9 bases, and 21 bases separated the two germline ends. Combining iRepertoire HTBI primers with Arm-PCR of CDR3 regions, the authors built TCR beta libraries. Each CDR3 protein is one row after TCRdb ran MiXCR on the multiplex PCR reads. The sample lists 530,000 or so distinct CDR3 sequences; around 16% were seen once. Turning to this clonotype: What it recognizes is unknown. A read error is possible here, since a much larger clone lies one base away.

As to time point: newly diagnosed GD, antithyroid drugs for less than 3 months. TCR sequences were obtained from RNA taken from PBMCs. These data were also filed under a second study, of T cells in Graves' hyperthyroidism and ophthalmopathy.

The source is a man aged 18 to 35 with Graves disease. Specimen: peripheral blood mononuclear cells (PBMCs), collected at new diagnosis, from a patient treated with antithyroid drugs. The chain couples TRBV28 to TRBJ2-7, with D hard to call. CDR3 loop: CASRPNPRPRGQYF. CDR3 nucleotide sequence: TGTGCCAGCAGACCGAACCCCAGGCCTCGCGGGCAGTACTTC. Drawing the rest from reference TRBV28 and TRBJ2-7, the complete variable domain is DVKVTQSSRYLVKRTGEKVFLECVQDMDHENMFWYRQDPGLGLRLIYFSYDVKMKEKGDIPEGYSVSREKKERFSLILESASTNQTSMYLCASRPNPRPRGQYFGPGTRLTVT.